A single sample gave rise to the 7 T cell receptor beta chains below, sequenced in a study of OX40 agonist ivuxolimab in advanced cancers. The table came from immunoSEQ multiplex PCR; TCRdb's copy has only in-frame clones and leaves some out. The table lists fewer than 20,000 clones, about 86% of them singletons. This specimen consisted of CD4+ or CD8+ T cells sorted from blood, obtained in a trial of the OX40 agonist ivuxolimab. The receptor source for this set is an adult with an advanced solid tumor such as melanoma, head and neck, liver or kidney cancer.

The V call is TRBV6-9, the J call TRBJ1-6, with D possibly TRBD1 on 5 matching bases. The V end was cut by 6 bases, the J end by 12 bases, with 21 bases between. In germline, CDR1 is MNHGY, CDR2 SVAAGI. CDR3 size: 15 residues. The CDR3 is CASRPPGTESLPLHF. CDR3 coding DNA: TGTGCCAGCAGACCCCCAGGGACGGAATCCTTACCCCTCCACTTT.

The chain recombines TRBV7-2 with TRBJ1-5; D uncertain. CDR1 is SGHTA and CDR2 is FQGNSA in the germline V gene. The CDR3 extends over 13 amino acids. Trimming removed 2 bases at V and 1 base at J, with 3 bases between. The CDR3 reads CASSLSSNQPQHF. The CDR3 bases are TGTGCCAGCAGCTTATCGAGCAATCAGCCCCAGCATTTT.

The rearrangement links TRBV7-9 to TRBJ2-5, with a tentative D call TRBD2 (6 bases). V gave up 5 bases and J gave up 5 bases, with 27 bases separating them. CDR1 and CDR2 from the germline V gene are SEHNR and FQNEAQ (reference sequence). The CDR3 extends over 18 amino acids. This CDR3 reads CASSPWRTFRGTGETQYF. The CDR3 nucleotides are TGTGCCAGCAGCCCGTGGCGTACTTTTCGGGGGACGGGGGAGACCCAGTACTTC.

This clone was seen only a few times. The CDR3 sequence: CASSGSRAFNQPQHF. In DNA, the CDR3 is TGTGCCAGCAGCGGAAGCCGGGCCTTCAATCAGCCCCAGCATTTT. The V and J genes are TRBV7-7 and TRBJ1-5, with D unresolved. The V gene's germline CDR1 is SSHAT and CDR2 FNYEAQ (reference sequence). CDR3 length equals 15 residues. V dropped 5 bases and J dropped 3 bases, with 14 bases sitting between them.

The chain employs TRBV7-9 and TRBJ1-2; 8 bases line up with TRBD1. The V and J ends lost 5 bases and 6 bases, in that order; junction bases with no gene match: 14. Looked up from germline, CDR1 is SEHNR and CDR2 is FQNEAQ (reference sequence). The CDR3 consists of 16 residues. CDR3 DNA: TGTGCCAGCAGCCCCAACGACGGACAGGGACGGAATGGCTACACCTTC. This translates into CASSPNDGQGRNGYTF.

The chain has TRBV30 and TRBJ1-2; weak D call: TRBD1 (5 bases). The length of the CDR3 is 12 residues. CDR1 is GTSNPN, CDR2 SVGIG, per germline (reference sequence). The V end was cut by 0 bases, the J end by 8 bases, with 10 bases between. CDR3 protein: CAWSVQAGGYTF. CDR3 in DNA: TGTGCCTGGAGTGTACAGGCTGGGGGCTACACCTTC.

V usage is TRBV29-1 and J usage is TRBJ1-2, with unresolved D. The germline V gene encodes CDR1 SQVTM and CDR2 ANQGSEA. V lost 2 bases and J lost 0, with 10 bases in between. This CDR3 has 14 amino acids. The DNA for the CDR3 is TGCAGCGTTGAATCGACCGACACTAACTATGGCTACACCTTC. Translation: CSVESTDTNYGYTF.